The text below deals with one T cell receptor (beta chain). This sample was taken from a study of T cell responses to AZD1222 COVID-19 vaccine. After removal of 4 bases from V and 6 bases from J, the junction contained 5 bases not matched to a gene. Germline lookup yields CDR1 SGHRS and CDR2 YFSETQ. The CDR3 loop spans 14 amino acids. Pooling covered second doses at about 4 or about 12 weeks. TCRdb's copy holds only in-frame clones and misses some; the assay was immunoSEQ multiplex PCR. The profile shows about 130,000 clones, 70% to 90% of them singletons. The sample was peripheral blood, taken 28 days after the second AZD1222 dose. This receptor was taken from an adult who received the AZD1222 COVID-19 vaccine. J is TRBJ1-3 and V is TRBV5-1; 9 nucleotides agree with TRBD1. The CDR3 region has the DNA TGCGCCAGCAGCCCCGGACAGGGGTCAAACACCATATATTTT. This sequence encodes CASSPGQGSNTIYF.